The 27 T cell receptor beta chains below all came from one sample that was sequenced in a study of blood T cell repertoires in COVID-19. The protocol was immunoSEQ multiplex PCR, while the TCRdb copy is restricted to in-frame clones and leaves out a portion. The sample records about 270,000 clones, over 75% being singletons. Sequenced: PBMCs or T cells enriched from blood (not recorded which). The source is a woman aged 18-30 years who had recovered from COVID-19.

The sample holds one count of this clone. V is TRBV2 and J is TRBJ1-1; the D gene is possibly TRBD1 (6 bases). CDR1 and CDR2 from the germline V gene are SNHLY and FYNNEI. The CDR3 covers 14 residues. Trimming removed 6 bases from V and 6 bases from J, with 17 bases in between. The CDR3: CASSGGQWDAEAFF. In nucleotides, the CDR3 is TGTGCCAGCAGCGGAGGACAGTGGGACGCTGAAGCTTTCTTT.

V gene TRBV5-1 combines with J gene TRBJ1-1, with 9 bases fitting TRBD1. CDR3 size: 16 residues. J was trimmed by 1 base and V by 2 bases; bases with no gene match: 6. The germline V gene has CDR1 SGHRS and CDR2 YFSETQ. CDR3 nucleotide sequence: TGCGCCAGCAGCTTTTTCGGACAGGGGCCGAACACTGAAGCTTTCTTT. Encoded protein: CASSFFGQGPNTEAFF.

The chain employs TRBV18 and TRBJ2-1; TRBD1 aligns across 11 bases. The V segment lost 3 bases and the J segment 9 bases; nucleotides outside the gene matches: 7. The length of the CDR3 is 15 residues. From germline, CDR1 is KGHSH and CDR2 LQKENI. CDR3 DNA sequence: TGTGCCAGCTCACCTTGGACAGGGGGCGAAGGTGAGCAGTTCTTC. Translated, it gives CASSPWTGGEGEQFF. Supplemented by reference TRBV18 and TRBJ2-1, the full variable domain reads NAGVMQNPRHLVRRRGQEARLRCSPMKGHSHVYWYRQLPEEGLKFMVYLQKENIIDESGMPKERFSAEFPKEGPSILRIQQVVRGDSAAYFCASSPWTGGEGEQFFGPGTRLTVL.

The chain links TRBV19 to TRBJ1-5; a weak D match, TRBD1 (6 bases). Trimming took 4 bases from V and 3 from J, leaving 16 bases between them. CDR3 size: 16 residues. The germline CDR1 and CDR2 sequences are LNHDA and SQIVND (reference sequence). The CDR3 nucleotides are TGTGCCAGTAGTAAGTCCCAGGGGCGCGACAATCAGCCCCAGCATTTT. Translating gives CASSKSQGRDNQPQHF.

This clone was seen a single time. The chain carries TRBV3-1 (or the pseudogene TRBV3-2) and TRBJ2-7; D not certain. The CDR3 is made up of 13 amino acids. Germline V gene data show CDR1 as LGHDT and CDR2 as YNNKEL (reference sequence). The V and J ends lost 1 base and 2 bases respectively, with 6 bases between them. CDR3 sequence reads: CASSQGVTYEQYF. The CDR3 coding sequence is TGTGCCAGCAGCCAAGGCGTAACCTACGAGCAGTACTTC.

The chain joins TRBV14 to TRBJ1-2; weak D call: TRBD1 (5 bases). V was pared by 0 bases and J by 4 bases, with 18 bases between. This CDR3 comprises 17 residues. The V gene's germline CDR1 is SGHDN and CDR2 FVKESK. CDR3 DNA sequence: TGTGCCAGCAGCCAAGATAAATGGGACTACACATCCTATGGCTACACCTTC. This translates into CASSQDKWDYTSYGYTF.

This chain uses TRBV5-4 with TRBJ1-2; 10 nucleotides align to TRBD1. Unmatched junction bases numbered 7, after V lost 5 bases and J lost 6 bases. The CDR3 loop spans 14 amino acids. Germline CDR1 and CDR2: SGHNT and YYREEE (reference sequence). CDR3 in amino acids: CASRGTGEWDGYTF. The CDR3 DNA reads as TGTGCCAGCAGAGGGACAGGGGAGTGGGATGGCTACACCTTC.

The chain employs TRBV19 and TRBJ1-5, with a weak D call TRBD1 (6 bases). The germline V and J ends were trimmed by 5 bases and 16 bases, with 27 bases remaining between them. This CDR3 has 15 residues. The germline gives CDR1 LNHDA, CDR2 SQIVND (reference sequence). The CDR3 bases are TGTGCCAGTAGTCCCAGGGGAGGGCTGGGGGTTACCGGCCATTTT. The encoded protein is CASSPRGGLGVTGHF.

The rearrangement joins TRBV12-3 or TRBV12-4 to TRBJ2-7; D uncertain. Deletions cut 1 base from V and 1 base from J, with 5 bases between. This CDR3 is built from 13 residues. The CDR3 is CASSLGGSYEQYF. DNA of the CDR3: TGTGCCAGCAGTTTAGGCGGTTCCTACGAGCAGTACTTC.

This clone was detected once. The J gene is TRBJ1-4, the V gene TRBV19, with D maybe TRBD1 (6 bases). This CDR3 is 14 amino acids long. The germline V gene has CDR1 LNHDA and CDR2 SQIVND (reference sequence). The ends were cut back, 11 bases at V and 8 bases at J, with 21 bases in the middle. CDR3 sequence reads: CARRGAGAGEKLFF. CDR3 bases: TGTGCCCGGCGCGGGGCGGGGGCGGGCGAAAAACTGTTTTTT.

This chain joins TRBV24-1 and TRBJ1-2; 10 bases line up with TRBD1. Germline-derived CDR1 and CDR2 are KGHDR and SFDVKD. The CDR3 consists of 14 residues. Unmatched junction bases numbered 6, after V lost 5 bases and J lost 7 bases. In DNA form, the CDR3 reads TGTGCCACCAGTGGTGAGACAGGGGGCTCTGGCTACACCTTC. It translates to CATSGETGGSGYTF.

The chain links TRBV6-5 to TRBJ1-6; D is perhaps TRBD1 (6 bases). Trimming pared 8 bases from V and 2 bases from J, leaving 10 bases between. Germline V gene lookup returns CDR1 MNHEY and CDR2 SVGAGI. This CDR3 has 14 residues. CDR3 region: CASRRQAYNSPLHF. CDR3 DNA: TGTGCCAGCCGGAGACAGGCCTATAATTCACCCCTCCACTTT.

The rearrangement links TRBV6-5 to TRBJ1-5; TRBD1 aligns across 8 bases. The CDR3 spans 14 residues. Germline V gives CDR1 MNHEY, CDR2 SVGAGI. V dropped 6 bases and J dropped 7; count of bases not matched to a gene: 8. The DNA for the CDR3 is TGTGCCAGCAGGCAGACAGGGGTTGGGCAGCCCCAGCATTTT. This sequence encodes CASRQTGVGQPQHF.

Comments on this clone: One end of the junction fails to match germline, which may point to a read error. This rearrangement joins TRBV4-1 to TRBJ1-1, with TRBD1 as a possible D gene (5 bases). CDR1 is MGHRA, CDR2 YSYEKL, per germline. The CDR3 length is 15 residues. For the CDR3, the DNA is TGCGCCAGCAGCCCGATAGCGGACAAGAACGCTGAAGCTTTCTTT. It yields the protein CASSPIADKNAEAFF.

The CDR3 DNA is TGTGCCAGCAGCTTTACTAGGGCGGGGCTCTACAATGAGCAGTTCTTC. Its translation is CASSFTRAGLYNEQFF. The rearrangement uses TRBV5-4 and TRBJ2-1; possible D gene TRBD2, 6 bases. Germline CDR1 is SGHNT and CDR2 is YYREEE (reference sequence). V gave up 2 bases and J gave up 3 bases, with 15 bases separating them. The CDR3 is 16 amino acids.

This sequence joins TRBV15 and TRBJ1-4, with 9 nucleotides matching TRBD1. V gave up 3 bases and J gave up 8 bases; unmatched junction bases: 16. The CDR3 is made up of 18 amino acids. Looked up from germline, CDR1 is LNHNV and CDR2 is YYDKDF (reference sequence). CDR3 region: CATSRARTGTGNGEKLFF. CDR3 coding DNA: TGTGCCACCAGCAGGGCCCGGACCGGGACAGGGAATGGAGAAAAACTGTTTTTT.

The CDR3 nucleotides are TGTGCCTGTCGGGACATTATTAACTATGGCTACACCTTC. This gives the protein CACRDIINYGYTF. This sequence joins TRBV30 and TRBJ1-2; possible D gene TRBD1, 6 bases. The CDR3 consists of 13 residues. Germline loops: CDR1 GTSNPN, CDR2 SVGIG (reference sequence). V gave up 6 bases and J gave up 1 base, with 12 bases separating them. The entire variable domain, with the rest obtained from reference TRBV30 and TRBJ1-2, is as follows: SQTIHQWPATLVQPVGSPLSLECTVEGTSNPNLYWYRQAAGRGLQLLFYSVGIGQISSEVPQNLSASRPQDRQFILSSKKLLLSDSGFYLCACRDIINYGYTFGSGTRLTVV.

CDR3 protein: CASSEHPQRGAYNEQFF. The CDR3 DNA reads as TGTGCCAGCAGCGAACACCCCCAGCGGGGGGCATACAATGAGCAGTTCTTC. This chain links TRBV9 with TRBJ2-1, with 9 bases aligning to TRBD2. With V trimmed by 3 bases and J by 4 bases, 11 bases remained unmatched. Germline loops: CDR1 SGDLS, CDR2 YYNGEE. The CDR3 length is 17 residues.

This clone was seen only once. The chain combines TRBV5-8 with TRBJ2-1; no clear D gene. Trimming left V 0 bases short and J 5 bases short, with 9 bases between. CDR1 and CDR2 from the germline V gene are SGHTS and YDEGEE. This CDR3 has 14 residues. CDR3 region: CASSLGPDNNEQFF. The CDR3 nucleotides are TGTGCCAGCAGCTTGGGACCAGACAACAATGAGCAGTTCTTC.

V is TRBV4-1 and J is TRBJ2-5; TRBD2 aligns across 8 bases. This CDR3 is built from 20 residues. Germline V CDR1 and CDR2: MGHRA, YSYEKL. The V and J ends lost 4 bases and 7 bases, in that order; junction bases with no gene match: 26. CDR3 in amino acids: CASSLDAGGTSKTSHGTQYF. CDR3 in DNA: TGCGCCAGCAGCCTAGATGCGGGGGGTACTTCCAAAACCTCTCATGGGACCCAGTACTTC.

This clone was counted only a few times. As DNA, the CDR3 is TGTGCCACGAGGACAGGAGATAATTCACCCCTCCACTTT. Protein sequence: CATRTGDNSPLHF. J is TRBJ1-6 and V is TRBV19; 7 positions agree with TRBD1. V was pared by 10 bases and J by 5 bases, with 5 bases of the junction left unmatched. Germline V gene data show CDR1 as LNHDA and CDR2 as SQIVND (reference sequence). The CDR3 spans 13 residues.

The J gene is TRBJ2-1, the V gene TRBV5-4; D is possibly TRBD1 (6 bases). The V gene's germline CDR1 is SGHNT and CDR2 YYREEE (reference sequence). The CDR3 is 15 amino acids. V lost 5 bases to trimming and J lost 0 bases, with 12 bases between them. DNA of the CDR3: TGTGCCAGCAGTCTTGGACAGATCTCCTACAATGAGCAGTTCTTC. Its translation is CASSLGQISYNEQFF.

The chain couples TRBV10-1 to TRBJ1-5; no firm D call. This CDR3 is built from 17 residues. V lost 2 bases, J lost 3 bases, and 17 bases lay in between. Germline values: CDR1 WNHNN, CDR2 SYGVQD (reference sequence). The CDR3 is CASSEPPSRRYNQPQHF. The CDR3 DNA is TGCGCCAGCAGTGAGCCGCCCTCAAGGAGATACAATCAGCCCCAGCATTTT.

The V call is TRBV5-1, the J call TRBJ2-6; perhaps TRBD2 as D (5 bases). Trimming took off 6 bases at V and 4 bases at J, with 11 bases between the two ends. Germline CDR1 is SGHRS and CDR2 is YFSETQ. This CDR3 contains 14 residues. CDR3 sequence: CASNWGAGANVLTF. CDR3 DNA: TGCGCCAGCAACTGGGGAGCGGGGGCCAACGTCCTGACTTTC.

The chain links TRBV6-6 to TRBJ1-5; TRBD1 agrees at 9 bases. There are 16 residues in the CDR3. Germline lookup yields CDR1 MNHNY and CDR2 SVGAGI (reference sequence). The ends lost 6 bases at V and 2 bases at J; junction bases unmatched: 8. In DNA, the CDR3 is TGTGCCAGCAGAGCCCGGACAGGGGAGGGCAATCAGCCCCAGCATTTT. It is translated as CASRARTGEGNQPQHF.

In nucleotides, the CDR3 is TGTGCCAGCAGCAGGGGCGCGGCCTACGAGCAGTACTTC. This codes for CASSRGAAYEQYF. The V gene is TRBV3-1 (or the pseudogene TRBV3-2), the J gene TRBJ2-7, with D tentatively TRBD1 (5 bases). Germline V lookup: CDR1 LGHDT, CDR2 YNNKEL (reference sequence). Trimming left V 5 bases short and J 2 bases short, with 10 bases between. The CDR3 consists of 13 residues.

V usage is TRBV9 and J usage is TRBJ2-3, with 7 bases fitting TRBD2. CDR3 length: 13 amino acids. Looked up from germline, CDR1 is SGDLS and CDR2 is YYNGEE. Unmatched junction bases numbered 6, after V lost 5 bases and J lost 6 bases. CDR3 region: CASSISGVDTQYF. CDR3 DNA: TGTGCCAGCAGTATAAGCGGGGTTGATACGCAGTATTTT.